A single sample gave rise to the 9 T cell receptor beta chains below, sequenced in a study of shared clonotypes between healthy human individuals. Positively selected for CCR7, the CD45RO-negative cells used as naive CD8 cells excluded terminally differentiated effector memory CD45RA+ cells. Method: immunoSEQ multiplex PCR; TCRdb's copy keeps in-frame clones and lacks some. Of roughly 2 million clones listed, about 95% are singletons. The material sequenced was naive CD8+ T cells sorted from blood. These receptors originate from a man younger than 30 in good health.

The chain couples TRBV7-9 to TRBJ1-2; D is unclear. V was shortened by 1 base and J by 7 bases, with 7 bases between the two germline ends. The CDR3 is 12 residues long. The germline V gene encodes CDR1 SEHNR and CDR2 FQNEAQ (reference sequence). The CDR3 region has the DNA TGTGCCAGCAGCTTAGGGCTAATTGGCTACACCTTC. Translating gives CASSLGLIGYTF.

The J gene is TRBJ2-7, the V gene TRBV4-1, with D uncertain. Trimming took off 0 bases at V and 3 bases at J, with 12 bases between the two ends. The CDR3 has 15 amino acids. Per the germline V gene, CDR1 is MGHRA and CDR2 is YSYEKL. CDR3 in DNA: TGCGCCAGCAGCCAAGATCGAGTGGTCTTCTACGAGCAGTACTTC. Its translation: CASSQDRVVFYEQYF.

In nucleotides, the CDR3 is TGTGCCAGCACCTCTTACACTGAAGCTTTCTTT. This encodes CASTSYTEAFF. The J gene is TRBJ1-1, the V gene TRBV27, with unresolved D. Trimming took off 7 bases at V and 3 bases at J, with 6 bases between the two ends. Germline values: CDR1 MNHEY, CDR2 SMNVEV (reference sequence). The CDR3 sequence is 11 residues long.

The rearrangement links TRBV5-5 to TRBJ1-6; 7 bases line up with TRBD1. The CDR3 runs to 15 residues. Trimming cost V 2 bases and J 6 bases; bases outside gene matches: 5. Germline values: CDR1 SGHKS, CDR2 YYEKEE (reference sequence). The CDR3 protein is CASSLGGSGNSPLHF. The CDR3 DNA reads TGTGCCAGCAGCTTAGGGGGCAGCGGTAATTCACCCCTCCACTTT.

The rearrangement uses TRBV2 and TRBJ1-1; D gene uncertain. Germline V CDR1 and CDR2: SNHLY, FYNNEI. The CDR3 covers 13 residues. V lost 8 bases to trimming and J lost 1 base, with 11 bases between them. The CDR3 nucleotides are TGTGCCAGCTCTGATGGCCAGAACACTGAAGCTTTCTTT. Translating it yields CASSDGQNTEAFF.

V gene TRBV6-1 combines with J gene TRBJ2-1, with 7 bases aligning to TRBD2. J gave up 10 bases and V 1 base, and 13 bases lay outside the gene matches. CDR3 length: 16 amino acids. Germline loops: CDR1 MNHNS, CDR2 SASEGT. The chain's CDR3 is CASSEVGGGWPGEQFF. In DNA, the CDR3 is TGTGCCAGCAGTGAAGTTGGGGGAGGGTGGCCGGGAGAGCAGTTCTTC.

The sample holds one count of this clone. The J gene is TRBJ2-1, the V gene TRBV9, with 9 bases aligning to TRBD1. Germline loops: CDR1 SGDLS, CDR2 YYNGEE. J lost 6 bases, V lost 8 bases, and 12 bases had no gene match. CDR3 size: 15 residues. Here the CDR3 DNA reads TGTGCCAGTCGACAGGGGGAACCCCTTAGCAATGAGCAGTTCTTC. Residues: CASRQGEPLSNEQFF.

V is TRBV19 and J is TRBJ2-7; D not resolved. The CDR3 length is 14 residues. Per the germline V gene, CDR1 is LNHDA and CDR2 is SQIVND (reference sequence). V was pared by 5 bases and J by 2 bases, with 13 bases between. Written as DNA, the CDR3 is TGTGCCAGTAGTTCGGCAGGAGTTACCTACGAGCAGTACTTC. It specifies CASSSAGVTYEQYF.

The chain is built from TRBV2 and TRBJ2-2; D gene ambiguous. Germline V gene data show CDR1 as SNHLY and CDR2 as FYNNEI. V lost 2 bases and J lost 5, with 6 bases in between. There are 13 residues in the CDR3. This CDR3 reads CASSEIVTGELFF. The CDR3 coding sequence is TGTGCCAGCAGTGAAATTGTTACCGGGGAGCTGTTTTTT. Full variable domain (missing parts from reference TRBV2 and TRBJ2-2): EPEVTQTPSHQVTQMGQEVILRCVPISNHLYFYWYRQILGQKVEFLVSFYNNEISEKSEIFDDQFSVERPDGSNFTLKIRSTKLEDSAMYFCASSEIVTGELFFGEGSRLTVL.